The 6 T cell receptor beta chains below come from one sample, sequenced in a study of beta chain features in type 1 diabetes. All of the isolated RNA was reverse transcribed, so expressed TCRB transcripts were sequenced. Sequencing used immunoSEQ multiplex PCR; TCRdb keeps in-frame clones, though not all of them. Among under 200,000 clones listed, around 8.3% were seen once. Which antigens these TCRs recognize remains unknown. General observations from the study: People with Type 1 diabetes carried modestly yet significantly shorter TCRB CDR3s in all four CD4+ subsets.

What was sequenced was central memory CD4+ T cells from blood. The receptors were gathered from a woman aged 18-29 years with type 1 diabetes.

The CDR3 sequence: CASSQLAGYEQYF. In DNA form, the CDR3 reads TGTGCCAGCAGCCAGCTAGCTGGCTACGAGCAGTACTTC. The chain recombines TRBV7-3 with TRBJ2-7, with a weak D call TRBD2 (5 bases). The CDR3 spans 13 residues. V gave up 5 bases and J gave up 3 bases, with 11 bases separating them. From germline, CDR1 is SGHTA and CDR2 FQGTGA. The variable domain in full, with the rest retrieved from reference TRBV7-3 and TRBJ2-7, is GAGVSQTPSNKVTEKGKYVELRCDPISGHTALYWYRQSLGQGPEFLIYFQGTGAADDSGLPNDRFFAVRPEGSVSTLKIQRTERGDSAVYLCASSQLAGYEQYFGPGTRLTVT.

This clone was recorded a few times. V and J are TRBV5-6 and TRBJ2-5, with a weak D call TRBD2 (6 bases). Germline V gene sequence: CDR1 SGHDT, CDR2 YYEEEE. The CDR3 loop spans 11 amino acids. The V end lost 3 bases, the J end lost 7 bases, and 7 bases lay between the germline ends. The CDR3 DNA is TGTGCCAGCAGCTACGGGGGGACCCAGTACTTC. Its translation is CASSYGGTQYF.

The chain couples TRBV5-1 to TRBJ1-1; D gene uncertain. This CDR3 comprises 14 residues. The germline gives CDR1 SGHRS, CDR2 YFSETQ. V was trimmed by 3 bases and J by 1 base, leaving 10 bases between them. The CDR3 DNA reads TGCGCCAGCAGCTCGTCGGTAACGAACACTGAAGCTTTCTTT. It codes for CASSSSVTNTEAFF. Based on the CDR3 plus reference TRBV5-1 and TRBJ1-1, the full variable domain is KAGVTQTPRYLIKTRGQQVTLSCSPISGHRSVSWYQQTPGQGLQFLFEYFSETQRNKGNFPGRFSGRQFSNSRSEMNVSTLELGDSALYLCASSSSVTNTEAFFGQGTRLTVV.

The CDR3 nucleotides read TGTGCCAGCAGTGAAGCAGGGGGATTGTCGGGCGAGACCCAGTACTTC. Amino acid sequence: CASSEAGGLSGETQYF. The rearrangement joins TRBV2 to TRBJ2-5; a possible D gene is TRBD1 (6 bases). V lost 0 bases, J lost 5 bases, and 16 bases lay in between. The CDR3 is made up of 16 amino acids. The germline V gene encodes CDR1 SNHLY and CDR2 FYNNEI.

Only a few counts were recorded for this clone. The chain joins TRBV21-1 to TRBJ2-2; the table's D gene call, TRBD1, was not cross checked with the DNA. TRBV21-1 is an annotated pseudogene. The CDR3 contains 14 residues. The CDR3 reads CARSGTGGTGELFF. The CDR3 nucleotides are TGTGCCAGAAGTGGGACAGGGGGTACCGGGGAGCTGTTTTTT.

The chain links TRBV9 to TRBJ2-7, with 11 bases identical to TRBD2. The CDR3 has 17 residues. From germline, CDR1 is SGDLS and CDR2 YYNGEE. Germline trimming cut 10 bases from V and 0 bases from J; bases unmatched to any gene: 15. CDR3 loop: CASLGIRLAGSSYEQYF. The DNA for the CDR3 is TGTGCCTCCCTCGGAATCCGACTAGCGGGAAGCTCCTACGAGCAGTACTTC.